Presented here are 21 T cell receptor beta chains from one specimen sequenced in a study of T cells in placental villitis. TCR-beta CDR3 regions were amplified from genomic DNA with the immunoSEQ v4 bias-controlled multiplex PCR assay, run blinded to group allocation. In TCRdb, the immuneACCESS table is reduced to in-frame sequences with V and J assigned. These tables do not hold every clone; where another copy was compared, an unresolved V gene accounts for under half, and the others remain unexplained. The sample table lists 450 to 550 clones, 97% to 99% of them with a count of one. The ten biggest clones cover about 3.5% of the sample. Specimen: placental tissue containing maternal and fetal cells. Every receptor here comes from a human donor in good health; the placental T cells may come from both mother and fetus.

This chain uses TRBV6-8 with TRBJ2-7; 11 positions agree with TRBD1. Per the germline V gene, CDR1 is MNHGY and CDR2 is SAAAGT. The CDR3 extends over 12 amino acids. Unmatched junction bases numbered 1, after V lost 8 bases and J lost 4 bases. In DNA, the CDR3 is TGTGCCAGCCGGGACAGGGGGTACGAGCAGTACTTC. It specifies CASRDRGYEQYF.

This chain uses TRBV6-1 with TRBJ2-2; tentative D call: TRBD1 (6 bases). CDR1 and CDR2 (germline): MNHNS, SASEGT. Trimming stripped 1 base from V and 6 bases from J, with 12 bases between. The CDR3 contains 15 residues. CDR3 in amino acids: CASSEGAGEAGELFF. The CDR3 DNA follows: TGTGCCAGCAGTGAAGGGGCAGGGGAAGCCGGGGAGCTGTTTTTT.

The chain uses TRBV30 and TRBJ2-7, with 9 bases fitting TRBD1. CDR3 length equals 13 residues. Trimming took 0 bases from V and 7 from J; bases not matched to a gene: 4. From germline, CDR1 is GTSNPN and CDR2 SVGIG (reference sequence). The CDR3 is CAWSVQGANEQYF. In nucleotides, the CDR3 is TGTGCCTGGAGTGTACAGGGGGCGAATGAGCAGTACTTC. Full variable domain (outside the CDR3, taken from reference TRBV30 and TRBJ2-7): SQTIHQWPATLVQPVGSPLSLECTVEGTSNPNLYWYRQAAGRGLQLLFYSVGIGQISSEVPQNLSASRPQDRQFILSSKKLLLSDSGFYLCAWSVQGANEQYFGPGTRLTVT.

The chain has TRBV27 and TRBJ2-3; D gene ambiguous. V shed 5 bases and J shed 5 bases, with 5 bases lying between them. The CDR3 is 11 residues long. In germline, CDR1 is MNHEY, CDR2 SMNVEV (reference sequence). The CDR3 sequence is CASSHGDTQYF. CDR3 in DNA: TGTGCCAGCAGTCACGGAGATACGCAGTATTTT.

This sequence joins TRBV12-3 or TRBV12-4 and TRBJ2-1; D is undetermined. V was clipped by 5 bases and J by 6 bases, with 8 bases between them. The CDR3 covers 12 residues. The chain's CDR3 is CASSAPLNEQFF. Here the CDR3 DNA reads TGTGCCAGCAGTGCCCCCCTCAATGAGCAGTTCTTC.

This clone occurred once. This chain links TRBV7-2 with TRBJ2-7, with no clear D. V was trimmed by 4 bases and J by 0 bases, leaving 4 bases between them. The CDR3 consists of 12 residues. CDR1 and CDR2 (germline): SGHTA, FQGNSA. CDR3 coding DNA: TGTGCCAGCAGCTATAGCTCCTACGAGCAGTACTTC. This encodes CASSYSSYEQYF.

This clone was observed a single time. The rearrangement joins TRBV30 to TRBJ1-5; a possible D gene is TRBD1 (6 bases). This CDR3 is built from 15 residues. Trimming stripped 0 bases from V and 5 bases from J, with 14 bases between. The germline gives CDR1 GTSNPN, CDR2 SVGIG (reference sequence). CDR3 loop: CAWSVRGVGDQPQHF. The CDR3 DNA reads as TGTGCCTGGAGTGTAAGGGGGGTAGGCGATCAGCCCCAGCATTTT.

The chain employs TRBV5-1 and TRBJ1-4; D perhaps matches TRBD1 (5 bases). Germline values: CDR1 SGHRS, CDR2 YFSETQ. V was pared by 7 bases and J by 0 bases, with 13 bases between. The CDR3 has 15 residues. CDR3 bases: TGCGCCAGCGGAACAGGCGATGCAACTAATGAAAAACTGTTTTTT. This translates into CASGTGDATNEKLFF.

The chain combines TRBV4-1 with TRBJ2-7; TRBD1 matches 9 bases. CDR3 length: 14 residues. V dropped 4 bases and J dropped 6; count of bases not matched to a gene: 7. The V gene's germline CDR1 is MGHRA and CDR2 YSYEKL. This CDR3 is CASSLRQGVSEQYF. The CDR3 DNA sequence: TGCGCCAGCAGCCTCCGACAGGGGGTCAGCGAGCAGTACTTC.

The chain couples TRBV4-2 to TRBJ1-3; D remains ambiguous. Germline loops: CDR1 LGHNA, CDR2 YNFKEQ. Trimming stripped 0 bases from V and 0 bases from J, with 12 bases between. There are 17 residues in the CDR3. The CDR3 loop is CASSQEIVLSSGNTIYF. The CDR3 DNA sequence: TGTGCCAGCAGCCAAGAGATAGTCCTGAGCTCTGGAAACACCATATATTTT.

This sequence joins TRBV7-2 and TRBJ2-7; D is perhaps TRBD1 or TRBD2 (5 bases each). The CDR3 loop spans 16 amino acids. Germline CDR1 is SGHTA and CDR2 is FQGNSA. V was trimmed by 1 base and J by 4 bases, leaving 17 bases between them. The CDR3 is CASSLGVGELIYEQYF. CDR3 coding DNA: TGTGCCAGCAGCTTAGGGGTGGGGGAATTAATTTACGAGCAGTACTTC.

CDR3 residues: CASSQEQGSSSYEQYF. CDR3 sequence (DNA): TGCGCCAGCAGCCAAGAGCAGGGGTCGTCTTCCTACGAGCAGTACTTC. The V gene is TRBV4-1, the J gene TRBJ2-7; TRBD1 is a possible D gene (6 bases). V was pared by 0 bases and J by 1 base, with 13 bases between. Germline CDR1 and CDR2: MGHRA and YSYEKL. This CDR3 has 16 residues.

Only one count was recorded for this clone. The chain combines TRBV5-1 with TRBJ1-6; no clear D. Between the trimmed V and J ends, which lost 0 bases and 5 bases, there was a span of 9 bases. Germline CDR1 reads SGHRS; CDR2 reads YFSETQ. CDR3 length equals 15 residues. In DNA, the CDR3 is TGCGCCAGCAGCTTGGTAACACCGGATAATTCACCCCTCCACTTT. Translated: CASSLVTPDNSPLHF.

The chain uses TRBV11-2 and TRBJ2-7; 13 nucleotides line up with TRBD2. CDR3 size: 15 residues. CDR1 and CDR2 (germline): SGHAT, FQNNGV. V trimming: 2 bases; J trimming: 4 bases; junction bases outside the gene matches: 2. CDR3 DNA sequence: TGTGCCAGCAGCTTAAGGACTAGCGGGGGTTACGAGCAGTACTTC. Amino acid sequence: CASSLRTSGGYEQYF.

This rearrangement joins TRBV20-1 to TRBJ1-1; 7 positions agree with TRBD1. CDR1 and CDR2 (germline): DFQATT, SNEGSKA (reference sequence). The CDR3 loop spans 13 amino acids. With V trimmed by 3 bases and J by 7 bases, 8 bases remained unmatched. CDR3 sequence: CSASDRVLGEAFF. The CDR3 region has the DNA TGCAGTGCTAGTGACAGGGTATTAGGTGAAGCTTTCTTT.

The V gene is TRBV7-8, the J gene TRBJ2-5; TRBD2 matches at 9 bases. The CDR3 has 15 amino acids. The junction had 5 bases not matched to a gene; V was cut back by 4 bases and J by 2 bases. The V gene's germline CDR1 is SGHVS and CDR2 FQNEAQ. CDR3 sequence reads: CASSSWTSEQETQYF. The CDR3, as DNA: TGTGCCAGCAGCTCGTGGACTAGCGAGCAAGAGACCCAGTACTTC. Based on the CDR3 plus reference TRBV7-8 and TRBJ2-5, the full variable domain is GAGVSQSPRYKVAKRGQDVALRCDPISGHVSLFWYQQALGQGPEFLTYFQNEAQLDKSGLPSDRFFAERPEGSVSTLKIQRTQQEDSAVYLCASSSWTSEQETQYFGPGTRLLVL.

This clone was detected once. DNA for the CDR3: TGTGCCAGCAGTTACTCGGGGGTGGGGAAGACCCAGTACTTC. Translating it yields CASSYSGVGKTQYF. The chain recombines TRBV6-5 with TRBJ2-5; D is perhaps TRBD1 or TRBD2 (5 bases each). V shed 0 bases and J shed 6 bases, with 11 bases lying between them. In germline, CDR1 is MNHEY, CDR2 SVGAGI. This CDR3 comprises 14 residues.

This chain joins TRBV2 and TRBJ2-2; TRBD2 matches at 10 bases. V lost 5 bases and J lost 4; bases outside the gene matches: 1. The CDR3 length is 14 residues. The germline gives CDR1 SNHLY, CDR2 FYNNEI. The CDR3 DNA reads TGTGCCAGCAGTAGCGGGGGGGCCACCGGGGAGCTGTTTTTT. It yields the protein CASSSGGATGELFF.

The rearrangement uses TRBV28 and TRBJ1-6, with D unclear. Trimming shortened V by 6 bases and J by 7 bases, and 10 bases separated the two germline ends. Germline V CDR1 and CDR2: MDHEN, SYDVKM. The CDR3 has 13 amino acids. The CDR3 here is CASRAYGNSPLHF. In DNA, the CDR3 is TGTGCCAGCAGAGCGTACGGGAATTCACCCCTCCACTTT.

V and J are TRBV6-5 and TRBJ2-1; TRBD1 matches 9 bases. V dropped 6 bases and J dropped 8; count of bases not matched to a gene: 5. Germline V gene lookup returns CDR1 MNHEY and CDR2 SVGAGI. The CDR3 is made up of 13 amino acids. The CDR3 sequence is CASRKQGADEQFF. The CDR3 DNA is TGTGCCAGCAGGAAACAGGGGGCCGATGAGCAGTTCTTC.

The chain joins TRBV19 to TRBJ2-1; TRBD2 aligns across 9 bases. Per germline, CDR1 LNHDA and CDR2 SQIVND (reference sequence). CDR3 length: 15 residues. The ends lost 10 bases at V and 6 bases at J; junction bases unmatched: 13. DNA for the CDR3: TGTGCCACCAAACCCCCTAGCGGGGAACGCAATGAGCAGTTCTTC. It codes for CATKPPSGERNEQFF.